A single sample gave rise to the 27 T cell receptor beta chains below, sequenced in a study of T cell responses to AZD1222 COVID-19 vaccine. TCRdb keeps only in-frame clones here, not all; method: immunoSEQ multiplex PCR. This table has some 110,000 clones, 85% to 95% appearing once. Sequences were derived from peripheral blood, sampled on day 0 of AZD1222 vaccination. These receptors were taken from an adult in good health.

The gene calls are TRBV3-1 (or the pseudogene TRBV3-2) and TRBJ2-7; TRBD1 is a possible D gene (6 bases). The germline V and J ends were trimmed by 0 bases and 3 bases, with 15 bases remaining between them. CDR3 length: 16 residues. The germline gives CDR1 LGHDT, CDR2 YNNKEL (reference sequence). The CDR3 region is CASSQDFRDKSYEQYF. For the CDR3, the DNA is TGTGCCAGCAGCCAAGATTTCCGGGACAAGAGCTACGAGCAGTACTTC.

The chain joins TRBV11-1 to TRBJ1-1, with 7 bases that match TRBD1. CDR1 is SGHAT, CDR2 FQDESV, per germline (reference sequence). Trimming at V came to 6 bases and at J to 3 bases, leaving 4 bases not matched to a gene. There are 13 residues in the CDR3. The DNA for the CDR3 is TGTGCCAGCAGTTATGACAGGGACACTGAAGCTTTCTTT. Translation gives CASSYDRDTEAFF. The full variable domain, rest sourced from reference TRBV11-1 and TRBJ1-1, is EAEVAQSPRYKITEKSQAVAFWCDPISGHATLYWYRQILGQGPELLVQFQDESVVDDSQLPKDRFSAERLKGVDSTLKIQPAELGDSAMYLCASSYDRDTEAFFGQGTRLTVV.

A single count supports this clone. The chain joins TRBV28 to TRBJ1-5, with D possibly TRBD1 on 5 matching bases. In germline, CDR1 is MDHEN, CDR2 SYDVKM. The CDR3 consists of 12 residues. V lost 6 bases and J lost 7, with 10 bases in between. In DNA form, the CDR3 reads TGTGCCAGCAGACCCGGGGGGCAGCCCCAGCATTTT. This encodes CASRPGGQPQHF.

The V gene is TRBV11-2, the J gene TRBJ2-7, with D hard to call. The CDR3 runs 13 residues. CDR1 SGHAT and CDR2 FQNNGV come from the germline V gene. Trimming removed 1 base from V and 0 bases from J, with 4 bases in between. CDR3 amino acids: CASSLASSYEQYF. The CDR3 DNA sequence: TGTGCCAGCAGCTTAGCAAGCTCCTACGAGCAGTACTTC.

This chain joins TRBV6-5 and TRBJ2-1, with TRBD1 identical over 7 bases. CDR3 length: 13 residues. V lost 2 bases and J lost 6; bases outside the gene matches: 1. Germline V lookup: CDR1 MNHEY, CDR2 SVGAGI. The CDR3 DNA reads as TGTGCCAGCAGTTACAGGGGGCTCAATGAGCAGTTCTTC. This codes for CASSYRGLNEQFF.

This rearrangement joins TRBV7-6 to TRBJ2-1; tentative D call: TRBD1 (5 bases). CDR1 SGHVS and CDR2 FNYEAQ come from the germline V gene. The CDR3 loop spans 15 amino acids. Between the trimmed V and J ends, which lost 5 bases and 4 bases, there was a span of 15 bases. The CDR3 bases are TGTGCCAGCAGCCTGGCAGGGCCTGGGTACAATGAGCAGTTCTTC. Amino acid sequence: CASSLAGPGYNEQFF.

The chain joins TRBV18 to TRBJ2-1; D ambiguous. The V end lost 3 bases, the J end lost 5 bases, and 11 bases lay between the germline ends. CDR3 length equals 14 residues. Germline V gene data show CDR1 as KGHSH and CDR2 as LQKENI. CDR3 nucleotides: TGTGCCAGCTCACCGGACGGTCTGGACAATGAGCAGTTCTTC. Translated: CASSPDGLDNEQFF. Supplemented by reference TRBV18 and TRBJ2-1, the full variable domain reads NAGVMQNPRHLVRRRGQEARLRCSPMKGHSHVYWYRQLPEEGLKFMVYLQKENIIDESGMPKERFSAEFPKEGPSILRIQQVVRGDSAAYFCASSPDGLDNEQFFGPGTRLTVL.

This sequence joins TRBV6-5 and TRBJ2-2, with D uncertain. This CDR3 comprises 11 residues. Germline CDR1 is MNHEY and CDR2 is SVGAGI. V was clipped by 7 bases and J by 9 bases, with 9 bases between them. The CDR3 sequence is CASMMGRELFF. For the CDR3, the DNA is TGTGCCAGCATGATGGGTCGGGAGCTGTTTTTT.

This chain joins TRBV30 and TRBJ1-5; TRBD1 aligns across 9 bases. Germline V gene data show CDR1 as GTSNPN and CDR2 as SVGIG (reference sequence). V lost 1 base and J lost 5; bases outside the gene matches: 3. The CDR3 is 14 residues long. The CDR3 reads CAWSGQGVYQPQHF. For the CDR3, the DNA is TGTGCCTGGAGTGGACAGGGGGTTTATCAGCCCCAGCATTTT.

The V call is TRBV6-5, the J call TRBJ2-7, with 9 positions matching TRBD1. Germline V gives CDR1 MNHEY, CDR2 SVGAGI. J was trimmed by 5 bases and V by 8 bases; bases with no gene match: 4. This CDR3 has 12 amino acids. CDR3 coding DNA: TGTGCCAGCCGGAGGACAGGGGACGAGCAGTACTTC. Protein sequence: CASRRTGDEQYF.

CDR3 DNA: TGCGCCAGCAGTCACCCAGGGTATTCACCCCTCCACTTT. This codes for CASSHPGYSPLHF. The V and J genes are TRBV23-1 and TRBJ1-6, with TRBD1 as a possible D gene (5 bases). TRBV23-1 is an open reading frame whose function is uncertain. The CDR3 sequence is 13 residues long. The V and J ends lost 3 bases and 8 bases respectively, with 8 bases between them.

This chain links TRBV28 with TRBJ1-3; 9 bases are a match to TRBD1. CDR1 is MDHEN, CDR2 SYDVKM, per germline. The ends lost 3 bases at V and 3 bases at J; junction bases unmatched: 12. The CDR3 spans 18 residues. This CDR3 is CASSFGGIRTGVGNTIYF. The CDR3 DNA sequence: TGTGCCAGCAGTTTCGGGGGGATTAGGACAGGGGTTGGAAACACCATATATTTT.

A single count supports this clone. The CDR3 nucleotides are TGTGCCAGCAGTGCGGGAGCGGGAGGGCCATCCGGGGAGCTGTTTTTT. Translated: CASSAGAGGPSGELFF. The chain recombines TRBV2 with TRBJ2-2; 10 nucleotides line up with TRBD2. Trimming removed 4 bases from V and 6 bases from J; junction bases left unmatched: 8. Germline CDR1 is SNHLY and CDR2 is FYNNEI. The CDR3 extends over 16 amino acids.

This rearrangement joins TRBV4-1 to TRBJ1-2, with 12 bases matching TRBD1. Germline V gene data show CDR1 as MGHRA and CDR2 as YSYEKL. Losses at the gene ends were 4 bases for V and 7 bases for J; bases not matched to a gene: 7. The CDR3 sequence is 15 residues long. DNA for the CDR3: TGCGCCAGCAGCCCGGGACAGGGGGCTATCGGTGGCTACACCTTC. Protein: CASSPGQGAIGGYTF.

The chain carries TRBV21-1 and TRBJ1-1; the table's D call, TRBD1, was not checked against the DNA. TRBV21-1 is an annotated pseudogene. This CDR3 comprises 18 residues. The CDR3 DNA sequence: TGTGCCAGCAGCAGCGTAACCTTTACCGGGACAGCTAGCACTGAAGCTTTCTTT. Translated, it gives CASSSVTFTGTASTEAFF.

The chain uses TRBV6-6 and TRBJ1-4; D perhaps matches TRBD1 (6 bases). The germline V gene encodes CDR1 MNHNY and CDR2 SVGAGI (reference sequence). Trimming removed 7 bases at V and 7 bases at J, with 16 bases between. The CDR3 is 14 amino acids. CDR3 loop: CASTIDRTSEKLFF. Written as DNA, the CDR3 is TGTGCCAGCACCATAGACAGGACTTCTGAAAAACTGTTTTTT.

V gene TRBV6-7 combines with J gene TRBJ2-7; 15 nucleotides match TRBD2. TRBV6-7 is an open reading frame whose function is uncertain. Trimming at V came to 2 bases and at J to 3 bases, leaving 8 bases not matched to a gene. The CDR3 extends over 18 amino acids. CDR3 sequence reads: CASSYLGLAGGPCYEQYF. Here the CDR3 DNA reads TGTGCCAGCAGTTACCTCGGACTAGCGGGAGGGCCTTGCTACGAGCAGTACTTC.

The V call is TRBV3-1 (or the pseudogene TRBV3-2), the J call TRBJ2-3; no clear D gene. The CDR3 consists of 13 residues. The V and J ends lost 4 bases and 7 bases respectively, with 12 bases between them. Germline values: CDR1 LGHDT, CDR2 YNNKEL (reference sequence). CDR3 sequence reads: CASSLVGRNTQYF. CDR3 DNA sequence: TGTGCCAGCAGCCTCGTGGGTAGAAATACGCAGTATTTT.

The rearrangement joins TRBV7-6 to TRBJ2-3, with 9 bases that match TRBD2. Germline V gene data show CDR1 as SGHVS and CDR2 as FNYEAQ. J gave up 4 bases and V 0 bases, and 8 bases lay outside the gene matches. CDR3 length: 17 amino acids. This CDR3 is CASSLAGGGRVADTQYF. CDR3 DNA: TGTGCCAGCAGCTTAGCGGGCGGCGGGAGGGTCGCAGATACGCAGTATTTT.

The chain has TRBV3-1 (or the pseudogene TRBV3-2) and TRBJ2-1, with 11 bases matching TRBD2. Germline-derived CDR1 and CDR2 are LGHDT and YNNKEL (reference sequence). The CDR3 contains 15 residues. J gave up 8 bases and V 8 bases, and 11 bases lay outside the gene matches. CDR3 amino acids: CASGVSGRASHEQFF. The CDR3 nucleotides read TGTGCCAGCGGCGTTAGCGGGAGGGCCTCACATGAGCAGTTCTTC.

This chain connects TRBV12-3 or TRBV12-4 to TRBJ2-7; D gene ambiguous. Trimming removed 2 bases at V and 4 bases at J, with 6 bases between. The CDR3 covers 12 residues. CDR3 amino acids: CASSLQEYEQYF. CDR3 nucleotides: TGTGCCAGCAGTTTACAGGAGTACGAGCAGTACTTC.

This clone has just one count. The chain couples TRBV14 to TRBJ2-7; 12 positions agree with TRBD2. From germline, CDR1 is SGHDN and CDR2 FVKESK. The V segment lost 1 base and the J segment 7 bases; nucleotides outside the gene matches: 5. CDR3 length equals 15 residues. CDR3 sequence (DNA): TGTGCCAGCAGCCAAGTGACTAGCGGGAGCGATGAGCAGTACTTC. Its protein is CASSQVTSGSDEQYF.

The gene calls are TRBV7-9 and TRBJ2-7; possibly TRBD2 for D (6 bases). Germline V gives CDR1 SEHNR, CDR2 FQNEAQ (reference sequence). The V end was cut by 2 bases, the J end by 5 bases, with 10 bases between. This CDR3 region has 13 residues. The CDR3 sequence: CASSLTGGNEQYF. The CDR3 DNA sequence: TGTGCCAGCAGCTTAACCGGCGGGAACGAGCAGTACTTC.

The CDR3 bases are TGTGCCTGGAGTGTTGGGCACTTAGCCGGGGAGCTGTTTTTT. As protein: CAWSVGHLAGELFF. The V gene is TRBV30, the J gene TRBJ2-2; D is unresolved. Germline loops: CDR1 GTSNPN, CDR2 SVGIG (reference sequence). This CDR3 spans 14 amino acids. The germline V and J ends were trimmed by 0 bases and 6 bases, with 11 bases remaining between them.

The genes are TRBV5-1 and TRBJ1-1; D might be TRBD1 (5 bases). From germline, CDR1 is SGHRS and CDR2 YFSETQ. The V end lost 0 bases, the J end lost 7 bases, and 22 bases lay between the germline ends. The CDR3 is 17 residues long. This CDR3 is CASSLDGTDQIFIEAFF. For the CDR3, the DNA is TGCGCCAGCAGCTTGGATGGGACCGATCAGATTTTTATTGAAGCTTTCTTT.

The chain recombines TRBV18 with TRBJ2-5; weak D call: TRBD1 (5 bases). Per the germline V gene, CDR1 is KGHSH and CDR2 is LQKENI. The CDR3 sequence is 14 residues long. The ends were cut back, 3 bases at V and 5 bases at J, with 13 bases in the middle. The CDR3 reads CASSPEWGRETQYF. The CDR3, as DNA: TGTGCCAGCTCACCGGAGTGGGGCAGGGAGACCCAGTACTTC.

The chain combines TRBV30 with TRBJ2-1; D gene unclear. Trimming took off 4 bases at V and 9 bases at J, with 10 bases between the two ends. CDR1 and CDR2 from the germline V gene are GTSNPN and SVGIG (reference sequence). The CDR3 spans 11 residues. CDR3 residues: CAWIMVSEQFF. The CDR3 region has the DNA TGTGCCTGGATTATGGTTAGTGAGCAGTTCTTC.